Presented here are 19 T cell receptor beta chains from one specimen sequenced in a study of T-cell reconstitution after alpha-beta-depleted transplantation in children. Unique molecular identifiers tagged the TCRbeta library. From the PCR reads, TCRdb called clonotypes with MiXCR, one entry per CDR3 protein. This sample has approximately 400,000 distinct CDR3 sequences, with about a tenth found just once. Sequencing used PBMCs from the stem cell graft donor, obtained from the stem cell graft. The receptors were sampled from a human donor who donated a stem cell graft to a child with acute myeloid leukemia.

The chain couples TRBV10-3 to TRBJ2-5; possibly TRBD1 for D (5 bases). The CDR3 extends over 13 amino acids. V lost 6 bases and J 1 base, leaving 9 bases between the germline ends. The germline gives CDR1 ENHRY, CDR2 SYGVKD. The CDR3 DNA reads as TGTGCCATCAGCGACAGCTCCCAAGAGACCCAGTACTTC. It codes for CAISDSSQETQYF.

This clonotype was observed at least ten times. CDR3 DNA: TGCAGTGCCCTAGCTGGGCAAGAGACCCAGTACTTC. It encodes CSALAGQETQYF. V gene TRBV20-1 combines with J gene TRBJ2-5, with a tentative D call TRBD2 (5 bases). V lost 6 bases to trimming and J lost 2 bases, with 10 bases between them. The germline CDR1 and CDR2 sequences are DFQATT and SNEGSKA (reference sequence). The CDR3 covers 12 residues.

J is TRBJ2-1 and V is TRBV4-2; the D gene is possibly TRBD1 (5 bases). CDR1 and CDR2 from the germline V gene are LGHNA and YNFKEQ. Trimming shortened V by 2 bases and J by 10 bases, and 12 bases separated the two germline ends. The CDR3 is made up of 13 amino acids. The CDR3 is CASSQLAGMEQFF. In nucleotides, the CDR3 is TGTGCCAGCAGCCAATTAGCAGGGATGGAGCAGTTCTTC.

This clonotype was seen at least ten times. The rearrangement uses TRBV11-3 and TRBJ1-1; D possibly corresponds to TRBD1 (5 bases). Germline V CDR1 and CDR2: SGHNT, YENEEA. The V and J ends lost 2 bases and 3 bases respectively, with 10 bases between them. This CDR3 spans 14 amino acids. CDR3 nucleotide sequence: TGTGCCAGCAGCTTACGGGGCCCCGACACTGAAGCTTTCTTT. Translated, it gives CASSLRGPDTEAFF.

This chain joins TRBV29-1 and TRBJ1-1; D is unresolved. Germline V gives CDR1 SQVTM, CDR2 ANQGSEA. V lost 5 bases and J 13 bases, leaving 8 bases between the germline ends. The CDR3 is 8 amino acids. The DNA of the CDR3 is TGCAGCGTTTCCCGGGGTTTCTTT. Encoded protein: CSVSRGFF.

The chain links TRBV20-1 to TRBJ1-5, with 9 bases that match TRBD1. CDR3 size: 15 residues. Trimming took 3 bases from V and 2 from J; bases not matched to a gene: 5. Germline-derived CDR1 and CDR2 are DFQATT and SNEGSKA (reference sequence). CDR3 region: CSASPQGAGNQPQHF. The CDR3 nucleotides are TGCAGTGCTAGCCCACAGGGGGCAGGCAATCAGCCCCAGCATTTT.

This sequence joins TRBV7-8 and TRBJ2-1; 8 positions agree with TRBD1. Per germline, CDR1 SGHVS and CDR2 FQNEAQ. The trim removed 1 base at V and 7 bases at J, leaving 3 bases unmatched. This CDR3 has 14 residues. CDR3 amino acids: CASSLGTGINEQFF. As DNA, the CDR3 is TGTGCCAGCAGCTTAGGGACAGGGATAAATGAGCAGTTCTTC.

This chain links TRBV14 with TRBJ2-3; 9 bases align to TRBD2. This CDR3 is 16 amino acids long. The germline gives CDR1 SGHDN, CDR2 FVKESK. V trimming: 4 bases; J trimming: 6 bases; junction bases outside the gene matches: 11. CDR3 protein: CASSPIAGAFGDTQYF. As DNA, the CDR3 is TGTGCCAGCAGCCCGATAGCGGGGGCCTTCGGGGATACGCAGTATTTT.

The chain recombines TRBV12-3 or TRBV12-4 with TRBJ2-7; 9 positions match TRBD2. The J segment lost 3 bases and the V segment lost 2 bases, leaving 8 bases of the junction unmatched. The CDR3 covers 16 residues. Written as DNA, the CDR3 is TGTGCCAGCAGTTTACGGGTAGCGGGGGCCTACTACGAGCAGTACGTC. Its protein product is CASSLRVAGAYYEQYV.

This clonotype has just a few counts. The chain uses TRBV7-2 and TRBJ2-3, with 8 bases matching TRBD1. This CDR3 has 16 residues. Trimming took 2 bases from V and 1 from J; bases not matched to a gene: 5. Germline V CDR1 and CDR2: SGHTA, FQGNSA. This chain's CDR3 is CASSLQGAAGTDTQYF. CDR3 DNA sequence: TGTGCCAGCAGCTTACAGGGGGCTGCGGGCACAGATACGCAGTATTTT.

About this clonotype itself: This may be a read error: a much more frequent sequence differs by one nucleotide. Likely a read error: the CDR3 ends without its conserved phenylalanine or tryptophan. This chain connects TRBV12-3 or TRBV12-4 to TRBJ2-1; 11 nucleotides line up with TRBD2. This CDR3 has 17 amino acids. J gave up 1 base and V 5 bases, and 7 bases lay outside the gene matches. The CDR3 coding sequence is TGTGCCAGCAGTCGTACTAGCGGGAGTAGGTCCTACAATGAGCAGTTCTTG. It codes for CASSRTSGSRSYNEQFL.

This chain connects TRBV5-8 to TRBJ1-5, with TRBD1 matching 9 bases. The CDR3 has 14 residues. CDR1 is SGHTS and CDR2 is YDEGEE in the germline V gene. V lost 2 bases, J lost 7 bases, and 4 bases stayed unmatched. The CDR3 reads CASSLMTGGQPQHF. The DNA for the CDR3 is TGTGCCAGCAGCTTAATGACAGGGGGGCAGCCCCAGCATTTT.

The table lists this clonotype with a count of one. This sequence joins TRBV7-8 and TRBJ2-7, with 7 bases aligning to TRBD1. Germline lookup yields CDR1 SGHVS and CDR2 FQNEAQ. This CDR3 comprises 15 residues. Trimming took 4 bases from V and 3 from J; bases not matched to a gene: 9. CDR3 loop: CASSSSRTGHYEQYF. The CDR3, as DNA: TGTGCCAGCAGCTCAAGCAGGACAGGTCACTACGAGCAGTACTTC.

This chain joins TRBV6-2 or TRBV6-3 and TRBJ2-1; 9 bases are a match to TRBD1. Germline V gene data show CDR1 as MNHEY and CDR2 as SVGEGT. The V gene end was trimmed by 6 bases and the J gene end by 6 bases; junction bases not matched to a gene: 9. The CDR3 has 15 residues. As DNA, the CDR3 is TGTGCCAGCAGCCGCAGACAGGGGGGACTCAATGAGCAGTTCTTC. Protein sequence: CASSRRQGGLNEQFF.

This clonotype has a handful of counts. The chain recombines TRBV4-1 with TRBJ2-5, with TRBD1 as a possible D gene (6 bases). V lost 0 bases and J lost 4, with 12 bases in between. This CDR3 comprises 15 residues. CDR1 and CDR2 (germline): MGHRA, YSYEKL. The CDR3 sequence: CASSQDPDRRETQYF. CDR3 DNA: TGCGCCAGCAGCCAAGATCCTGACAGGAGAGAGACCCAGTACTTC.

This clonotype was detected many times. The chain has TRBV25-1 and TRBJ2-7; tentatively, D is TRBD1 or TRBD2 (5 bases each). Germline V gene sequence: CDR1 MGHDK, CDR2 SYGVNS. Trimming took off 6 bases at V and 6 bases at J, with 15 bases between the two ends. The CDR3 totals 13 residues. Here the CDR3 DNA reads TGTGCCAGCAGAGGGTCCGAGGGGCGCGAGCAGTACTTC. The encoded protein is CASRGSEGREQYF.

The V and J genes are TRBV5-1 and TRBJ2-5, with D possibly TRBD2 on 7 matching bases. The V and J ends lost 7 bases and 4 bases respectively, with 26 bases between them. In germline, CDR1 is SGHRS, CDR2 YFSETQ. This CDR3 contains 17 residues. The CDR3 loop reads CASRILGGRIFGETQYF. The CDR3 DNA follows: TGCGCCAGCCGGATCCTGGGGGGGCGCATTTTTGGAGAGACCCAGTACTTC.

This clonotype was detected only a few times. This rearrangement joins TRBV3-1 to TRBJ2-1, with D perhaps matching TRBD1 (6 bases). V lost 1 base to trimming and J lost 6 bases, with 13 bases between them. In germline, CDR1 is LGHDT, CDR2 YNNKEL (reference sequence). This CDR3 region has 15 residues. The CDR3: CASSQARAGANEQFF. CDR3 bases: TGTGCCAGCAGCCAAGCTCGGGCAGGGGCCAATGAGCAGTTCTTC.

This clonotype was seen more than once but under ten times. V and J are TRBV5-1 and TRBJ2-5; D perhaps matches TRBD1 (6 bases). The CDR3 covers 13 residues. V shed 4 bases and J shed 4 bases, with 11 bases lying between them. Germline V lookup: CDR1 SGHRS, CDR2 YFSETQ. The CDR3 nucleotides read TGCGCCAGCAGCAATGACAGGAGAGAGACCCAGTACTTC. Protein sequence: CASSNDRRETQYF.